These 18 T cell receptor beta chains came from one sample sequenced in a study of shared clonotypes between healthy human individuals. The data were produced by immunoSEQ multiplex PCR, yet TCRdb's version contains in-frame clones alone and is incomplete. The sample records about 2.4 million clones, over 85% being singletons. Input material: naive CD4+ T cells from PBMCs. As for subset: CD45RA+ positively selected. Receptor source: a man younger than 30 in good health. Some clones in this sample may be carry-over from other donors' samples.

The chain links TRBV28 to TRBJ2-1, with D possibly matching TRBD2 (6 bases). V dropped 2 bases and J dropped 10 bases, with 9 bases sitting between them. Germline values: CDR1 MDHEN, CDR2 SYDVKM. This CDR3 has 12 amino acids. The CDR3 nucleotides are TGTGCCAGCAGTTTAAGGAGGGGCGAGCAGTTCTTC. This codes for CASSLRRGEQFF.

V and J are TRBV2 and TRBJ2-2; D gene ambiguous. Germline-derived CDR1 and CDR2 are SNHLY and FYNNEI. The V and J ends lost 4 bases and 5 bases respectively, with 8 bases between them. The CDR3 loop spans 13 amino acids. CDR3 DNA: TGTGCCAGCAGTGTGATCTCGACCGGGGAGCTGTTTTTT. This encodes CASSVISTGELFF.

This chain uses TRBV28 with TRBJ1-4; the D is unclear. CDR1 and CDR2 (germline): MDHEN, SYDVKM. V lost 8 bases to trimming and J lost 13 bases, with 23 bases between them. The CDR3 consists of 14 residues. CDR3 DNA: TGTGCCAGCGCCGAGTTGCGGTTACATGGGAGACTGTTTTTT. Amino acid sequence: CASAELRLHGRLFF.

CDR3 residues: CASSFSGAVPYNEQFF. The CDR3 DNA reads TGTGCCAGCAGTTTCTCCGGCGCTGTCCCCTACAATGAGCAGTTCTTC. V usage is TRBV28 and J usage is TRBJ2-1; unclear D gene. The CDR3 sequence is 16 residues long. V was pared by 3 bases and J by 2 bases, with 14 bases between. CDR1 is MDHEN, CDR2 SYDVKM, per germline.

This chain joins TRBV7-3 and TRBJ2-5; 14 bases are shared with TRBD2. The CDR3 consists of 17 residues. The ends lost 5 bases at V and 1 base at J; junction bases unmatched: 6. Germline loops: CDR1 SGHTA, CDR2 FQGTGA. The CDR3 spells CASSPTSGRASQETQYF. The CDR3 DNA reads as TGTGCCAGCAGCCCGACTAGCGGGAGGGCCTCCCAAGAGACCCAGTACTTC.

The table lists this clone with a few counts. The V and J genes are TRBV19 and TRBJ1-1, with unresolved D. CDR1 is LNHDA and CDR2 is SQIVND in the germline V gene (reference sequence). The CDR3 is made up of 13 amino acids. V dropped 3 bases and J dropped 4 bases, with 9 bases sitting between them. The CDR3 reads CASSIIIATEAFF. The CDR3 nucleotides are TGTGCCAGTAGTATTATTATAGCCACTGAAGCTTTCTTT.

The chain recombines TRBV4-1 with TRBJ2-1, with D perhaps TRBD1 (5 bases). Germline-derived CDR1 and CDR2 are MGHRA and YSYEKL. CDR3 length: 15 residues. Deletions cut 0 bases from V and 9 bases from J, with 15 bases between. CDR3 DNA sequence: TGCGCCAGCAGCCAAGATCTTACGGGTAGGGGTGAGCAGTTCTTC. Its translation: CASSQDLTGRGEQFF.

V is TRBV5-4 and J is TRBJ1-1; D is perhaps TRBD1 (5 bases). In germline, CDR1 is SGHNT, CDR2 YYREEE (reference sequence). V lost 4 bases and J lost 7, with 17 bases in between. The CDR3 runs 14 residues. Written as DNA, the CDR3 is TGTGCCAGCAGCCCGACGGGACGACCGTTTGAAGCTTTCTTT. It is translated as CASSPTGRPFEAFF.

The CDR3 coding sequence is TGTGCCATCAGTGAGTCGACTCTTGGGACTAGCTACGAGCAGTACTTC. Its protein is CAISESTLGTSYEQYF. The chain couples TRBV10-3 to TRBJ2-7; 8 bases agree with TRBD2. Germline CDR1 ENHRY, CDR2 SYGVKD. Germline trimming cut 0 bases from V and 3 bases from J; bases unmatched to any gene: 7. CDR3 length equals 16 residues.

The rearrangement joins TRBV30 to TRBJ1-4; D perhaps matches TRBD1 (5 bases). CDR3 size: 14 residues. The germline V gene has CDR1 GTSNPN and CDR2 SVGIG (reference sequence). V was pared by 3 bases and J by 8 bases, with 16 bases between. CDR3 sequence (DNA): TGTGCCTGGAGCACCGGGGCCCTTGGGGAAAAACTGTTTTTT. Translating it yields CAWSTGALGEKLFF.

This chain uses TRBV7-3 with TRBJ2-2; D remains ambiguous. V was cut by 5 bases and J by 4 bases, with 11 bases left in between. This CDR3 is 14 amino acids long. Germline-derived CDR1 and CDR2 are SGHTA and FQGTGA. This CDR3 reads CASSSIATTGELFF. CDR3 coding DNA: TGTGCCAGCAGCAGTATTGCCACCACCGGGGAGCTGTTTTTT.

This sequence joins TRBV14 and TRBJ2-7; possibly TRBD2 for D (6 bases). Germline assignment: CDR1 SGHDN and CDR2 FVKESK. V dropped 1 base and J dropped 0 bases, with 13 bases sitting between them. The CDR3 runs to 16 residues. CDR3 DNA: TGTGCCAGCAGCCAAGGTGTGGCGGGGAGCTCCTACGAGCAGTACTTC. This codes for CASSQGVAGSSYEQYF.

The J gene is TRBJ2-1, the V gene TRBV28; D not resolved. Looked up from germline, CDR1 is MDHEN and CDR2 is SYDVKM. V was clipped by 6 bases and J by 9 bases, with 9 bases between them. The CDR3 extends over 11 amino acids. The CDR3 coding sequence is TGTGCCAGCAGCCAATATTCTGAGCAGTTCTTC. It yields the protein CASSQYSEQFF. Complete variable domain (other parts from reference TRBV28 and TRBJ2-1): DVKVTQSSRYLVKRTGEKVFLECVQDMDHENMFWYRQDPGLGLRLIYFSYDVKMKEKGDIPEGYSVSREKKERFSLILESASTNQTSMYLCASSQYSEQFFGPGTRLTVL.

The chain recombines TRBV19 with TRBJ2-3; D unresolved. The V end lost 4 bases, the J end lost 6 bases, and 11 bases lay between the germline ends. Germline lookup yields CDR1 LNHDA and CDR2 SQIVND (reference sequence). This CDR3 region has 13 residues. The CDR3 bases are TGTGCCAGTAGTACACACTTAAGGGATACGCAGTATTTT. It specifies CASSTHLRDTQYF.

With regard to this clone: The same CDR3 is also encoded by other DNA sequences in this sample. The chain carries TRBV18 and TRBJ2-7, with 10 bases lining up with TRBD1. The CDR3 contains 14 residues. With 3 bases clipped from V and 5 bases from J, the junction kept 4 bases outside the gene matches. Germline V lookup: CDR1 KGHSH, CDR2 LQKENI. The CDR3, as DNA: TGTGCCAGCTCACCGCGGACAGGGGGAAACGAGCAGTACTTC. This sequence encodes CASSPRTGGNEQYF.

The chain links TRBV4-2 to TRBJ2-3; TRBD2 aligns across 8 bases. Germline CDR1 LGHNA, CDR2 YNFKEQ. The CDR3 has 15 residues. With 2 bases clipped from V and 1 base from J, the junction kept 2 bases outside the gene matches. Here the CDR3 DNA reads TGTGCCAGCAGCCAAAAAGCGGGGGGCACAGATACGCAGTATTTT. Translated: CASSQKAGGTDTQYF.

The chain has TRBV6-5 and TRBJ2-2; D possibly matches TRBD1 or TRBD2 (5 bases each). Per germline, CDR1 MNHEY and CDR2 SVGAGI. The CDR3 runs to 15 residues. The V end lost 8 bases, the J end lost 6 bases, and 19 bases lay between the germline ends. CDR3 loop: CASQKRDLAAGELFF. CDR3 coding DNA: TGTGCCAGCCAGAAACGGGACCTCGCCGCCGGGGAGCTGTTTTTT.

The gene calls are TRBV29-1 and TRBJ2-3; the match to TRBD1 covers 10 bases. With V trimmed by 6 bases and J by 1 base, 7 bases remained unmatched. CDR3 length: 15 amino acids. Germline V lookup: CDR1 SQVTM, CDR2 ANQGSEA. CDR3 region: CSVTRQGAGTDTQYF. CDR3 in DNA: TGCAGCGTGACCCGACAGGGGGCGGGCACAGATACGCAGTATTTT.